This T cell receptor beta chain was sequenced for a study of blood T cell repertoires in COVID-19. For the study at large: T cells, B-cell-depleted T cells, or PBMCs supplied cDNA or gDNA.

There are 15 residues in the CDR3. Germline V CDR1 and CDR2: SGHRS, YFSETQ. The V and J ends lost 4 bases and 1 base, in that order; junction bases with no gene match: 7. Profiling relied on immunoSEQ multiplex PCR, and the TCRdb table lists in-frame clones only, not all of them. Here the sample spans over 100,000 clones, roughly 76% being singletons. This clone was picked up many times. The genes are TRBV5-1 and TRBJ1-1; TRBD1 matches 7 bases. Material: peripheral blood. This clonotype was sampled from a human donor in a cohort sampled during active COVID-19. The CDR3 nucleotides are TGCGCCAGCAGCGTCCGACAGGGCCCGAACACTGAAGCTTTCTTT. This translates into CASSVRQGPNTEAFF.